The clone carrying this TCR beta chain has at least ten counts. What it binds is unknown. The TCRbeta library was prepared with unique molecular identifiers. TCRdb independently ran MiXCR on the PCR reads; one entry per CDR3 protein. The sample has around 270,000 distinct CDR3 sequences, around 7.1% seen once; the top ten hold about 9.1%. This CDR3 comprises 12 residues. Germline V gene sequence: CDR1 KGHSH, CDR2 LQKENI. Trimming removed 5 bases from V and 8 bases from J, with 10 bases in between. This entry belongs to a study of T-cell reconstitution after alpha-beta-depleted transplantation in children. Study results and caveats: Recipient T cells and thymic progenitors that survived were the source of the high TCRbeta diversity seen at day 60 in some patients. After one year, T-cell counts and TCRbeta diversity mostly came from new T cells.

Sample: peripheral blood, taken 360 days after TCRalphabeta/CD19-depleted stem cell transplant. The receptor was derived from a female patient aged 2 to 10 who had a stem cell transplant for Fanconi anemia, so the T cells may come from the graft donor. This chain links TRBV18 with TRBJ2-1; D not certain. In DNA form, the CDR3 reads TGTGCCAGCTCATTCACGGGTGATGAGCAGTTCTTC. This gives the protein CASSFTGDEQFF.